These 11 T cell receptor beta chains were all obtained from the same sample, sequenced in a study of blood T cell repertoires in COVID-19. The table came from immunoSEQ multiplex PCR; TCRdb's copy has only in-frame clones and leaves some out. The profile covers roughly 230,000 clones, with 90% appearing a single time and 2% to 2.5% taken by the ten largest. Sequences were obtained from peripheral blood. The receptors derive from an older woman with COVID-19, enrolled during active disease.

V gene TRBV30 combines with J gene TRBJ1-2, with 9 positions matching TRBD1. The CDR3 is 14 amino acids. V lost 8 bases to trimming and J lost 6 bases; unmatched junction nucleotides: 13. Germline V gene lookup returns CDR1 GTSNPN and CDR2 SVGIG (reference sequence). The CDR3 region is CAAIDRGSIDGYTF. The CDR3 DNA sequence: TGTGCCGCGATAGACAGGGGGAGTATTGATGGCTACACCTTC.

The CDR3: CAVGTGQETQYF. The CDR3 DNA sequence: TGTGCAGTCGGGACAGGGCAAGAGACCCAGTACTTC. This chain links TRBV15 with TRBJ2-5, with 9 positions matching TRBD1. This CDR3 contains 12 residues. CDR1 LNHNV and CDR2 YYDKDF come from the germline V gene (reference sequence).

This chain links TRBV7-9 with TRBJ1-1; D gene uncertain. Trimming took off 6 bases at V and 3 bases at J, with 11 bases between the two ends. This CDR3 comprises 13 residues. The germline V gene encodes CDR1 SEHNR and CDR2 FQNEAQ (reference sequence). CDR3 sequence reads: CASRRQADTEAFF. In nucleotides, the CDR3 is TGTGCCAGCAGGCGTCAAGCGGACACTGAAGCTTTCTTT.

The chain joins TRBV5-1 to TRBJ2-1; 7 positions agree with TRBD1. CDR3 length equals 15 residues. Germline loops: CDR1 SGHRS, CDR2 YFSETQ. V was pared by 2 bases and J by 5 bases, with 7 bases of the junction left unmatched. The CDR3 sequence is CASSFHRGVDNEQFF. In DNA, the CDR3 is TGCGCCAGCAGCTTCCACAGGGGAGTGGACAATGAGCAGTTCTTC.

This chain links TRBV7-6 with TRBJ2-2; 9 positions match TRBD2. Germline V gives CDR1 SGHVS, CDR2 FNYEAQ. V gave up 2 bases and J gave up 5 bases; unmatched junction bases: 6. The CDR3 loop spans 16 amino acids. The DNA for the CDR3 is TGTGCCAGCAGCTTAAGCGGGGGGCCCGAAACCGGGGAGCTGTTTTTT. This translates into CASSLSGGPETGELFF.

This clone was seen once. This chain links TRBV2 with TRBJ2-1, with unresolved D. V lost 3 bases to trimming and J lost 2 bases, with 5 bases between them. There are 13 residues in the CDR3. The germline CDR1 and CDR2 sequences are SNHLY and FYNNEI. CDR3 in DNA: TGTGCCAGCAGTGAGTTCACCTACAATGAGCAGTTCTTC. Its protein product is CASSEFTYNEQFF.

In this sample, this clone turned up once. The chain uses TRBV15 and TRBJ2-5; 8 positions match TRBD1. V lost 3 bases and J lost 5; bases outside the gene matches: 2. Per the germline V gene, CDR1 is LNHNV and CDR2 is YYDKDF (reference sequence). The CDR3 sequence is 13 residues long. In DNA, the CDR3 is TGTGCCACCAGCAGCTACAGGGGGGAGACCCAGTACTTC. Its protein is CATSSYRGETQYF. Drawing the rest from reference TRBV15 and TRBJ2-5, the complete variable domain is DAMVIQNPRYQVTQFGKPVTLSCSQTLNHNVMYWYQQKSSQAPKLLFHYYDKDFNNEADTPDNFQSRRPNTSFCFLDIRSPGLGDTAMYLCATSSYRGETQYFGPGTRLLVL.

This clone was counted once. The rearrangement joins TRBV29-1 to TRBJ1-1, with TRBD1 matching over 11 bases. Germline CDR1 is SQVTM and CDR2 is ANQGSEA. The CDR3 is 16 amino acids. V was clipped by 0 bases and J by 8 bases; unmatched bases: 11. The CDR3 region is CSVEDLQGTGGREAFF. DNA for the CDR3: TGCAGCGTTGAAGATCTTCAGGGGACAGGGGGGAGGGAAGCTTTCTTT. The variable domain in full, completed from reference TRBV29-1 and TRBJ1-1, reads SAVISQKPSRDICQRGTSLTIQCQVDSQVTMMFWYRQQPGQSLTLIATANQGSEATYESGFVIDKFPISRPNLTFSTLTVSNMSPEDSSIYLCSVEDLQGTGGREAFFGQGTRLTVV.

This chain joins TRBV6-5 and TRBJ1-5; 9 bases align to TRBD1. The CDR3 runs 15 residues. Losses at the gene ends were 9 bases for V and 2 bases for J; bases not matched to a gene: 8. Germline CDR1 and CDR2: MNHEY and SVGAGI. The CDR3: CASGDRALGNQPQHF. In DNA form, the CDR3 reads TGTGCCAGTGGGGACAGGGCTTTGGGCAATCAGCCCCAGCATTTT.

The V call is TRBV5-4, the J call TRBJ1-4, with 7 nucleotides matching TRBD1. The CDR3 covers 14 residues. V was pared by 4 bases and J by 5 bases, with 5 bases of the junction left unmatched. From germline, CDR1 is SGHNT and CDR2 YYREEE (reference sequence). The CDR3 DNA reads as TGTGCCAGCAGCAAGACAGGGTTCAATGAAAAACTGTTTTTT. It specifies CASSKTGFNEKLFF.

The chain combines TRBV12-3 or TRBV12-4 with TRBJ2-2; maybe TRBD1 (6 bases). V lost 8 bases and J lost 2, with 9 bases in between. The length of the CDR3 is 13 residues. The CDR3 spells CASGQPNTGELFF. The CDR3, as DNA: TGTGCCAGCGGACAGCCTAACACCGGGGAGCTGTTTTTT.